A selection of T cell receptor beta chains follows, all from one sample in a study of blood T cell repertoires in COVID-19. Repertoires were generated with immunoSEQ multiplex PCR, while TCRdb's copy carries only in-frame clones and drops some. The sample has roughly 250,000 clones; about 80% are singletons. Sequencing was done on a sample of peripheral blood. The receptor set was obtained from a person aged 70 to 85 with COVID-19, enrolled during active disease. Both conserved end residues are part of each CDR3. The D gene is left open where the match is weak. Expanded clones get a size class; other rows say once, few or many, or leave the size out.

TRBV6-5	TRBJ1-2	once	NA	CASSYYGDNYGYTF	TGTGCCAGCAGTTACTACGGAGATAACTATGGCTACACCTTC
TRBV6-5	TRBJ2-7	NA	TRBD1	CASSYRTGPTYF	TGTGCCAGCAGTTACCGGACAGGCCCGACGTACTTC
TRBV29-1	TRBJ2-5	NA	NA	CSVAGVPKETQYF	TGCAGCGTTGCAGGGGTTCCCAAAGAGACCCAGTACTTC
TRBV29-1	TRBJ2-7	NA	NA	CSVASGGYEQYF	TGCAGCGTTGCATCCGGAGGCTACGAGCAGTACTTC
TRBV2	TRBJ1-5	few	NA	CASSDQGPNQPQHF	TGTGCCAGCAGTGACCAGGGGCCCAATCAGCCCCAGCATTTT
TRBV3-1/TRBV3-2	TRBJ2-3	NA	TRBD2	CASSQLRTSGEDTQYF	TGTGCCAGCAGCCAACTTAGGACTAGCGGGGAAGATACGCAGTATTTT
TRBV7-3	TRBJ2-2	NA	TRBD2	CASSLPGTSGGRSFGELFF	TGTGCCAGCAGCTTGCCCGGGACTAGCGGGGGACGGTCATTCGGGGAGCTGTTTTTT
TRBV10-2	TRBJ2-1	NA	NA	CASSAGVLYNEQFF	TGCGCCAGCAGTGCAGGCGTCCTTTACAATGAGCAGTTCTTC
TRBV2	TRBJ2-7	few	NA	CASSYYEQYF	TGTGCCAGCTCTTATTACGAGCAGTACTTC
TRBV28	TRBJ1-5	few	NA	CASLRGGAGNQPQHF	TGTGCCAGTCTAAGGGGGGGCGCGGGCAATCAGCCCCAGCATTTT
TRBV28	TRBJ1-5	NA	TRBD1	CASSLTGQGAYGNQPQHF	TGTGCCAGCAGTTTAACAGGACAGGGGGCCTATGGCAATCAGCCCCAGCATTTT
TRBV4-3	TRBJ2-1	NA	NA	CASSQEGSRGTDEQFF	TGCGCCAGCAGCCAAGAGGGGAGCAGGGGAACGGATGAGCAGTTCTTC
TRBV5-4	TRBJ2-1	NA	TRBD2	CASSRGGANNEQFF	TGTGCCAGCAGCCGGGGGGGGGCAAACAATGAGCAGTTCTTC
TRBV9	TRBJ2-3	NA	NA	CASSAPRQEPSTDTQYF	TGTGCCAGCAGCGCCCCTCGACAGGAACCTAGCACAGATACGCAGTATTTT
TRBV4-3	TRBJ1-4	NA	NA	CASSQAGGEKLFF	TGCGCCAGCAGCCAAGCAGGAGGCGAAAAACTGTTTTTT
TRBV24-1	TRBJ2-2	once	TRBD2	CATSDWGLAGTGELFF	TGTGCCACCAGTGATTGGGGACTAGCCGGCACCGGGGAGCTGTTTTTT
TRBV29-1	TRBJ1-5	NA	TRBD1	CSVEVSGQNQPQHF	TGCAGCGTTGAAGTTTCGGGACAGAATCAGCCCCAGCATTTT
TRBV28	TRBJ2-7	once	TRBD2	CASSDQIAGRYEQYF	TGTGCCAGCAGTGACCAGATAGCGGGGCGATACGAGCAGTACTTC
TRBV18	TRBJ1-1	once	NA	CASSTPSQGMNTEAFF	TGTGCCAGCTCAACTCCTTCACAGGGCATGAACACTGAAGCTTTCTTT
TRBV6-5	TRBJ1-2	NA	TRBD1	CASSSPDRGGYTF	TGTGCCAGCAGTTCCCCGGACAGGGGTGGCTACACCTTC
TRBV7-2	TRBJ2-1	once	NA	CASSPLRISSYNEQFF	TGTGCCAGCAGCCCCCTGCGGATCTCGTCCTACAATGAGCAGTTCTTC
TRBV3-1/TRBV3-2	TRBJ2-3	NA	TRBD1	CASSQHPGQGTDTQYF	TGTGCCAGCAGCCAACACCCGGGACAGGGGACAGATACGCAGTATTTT
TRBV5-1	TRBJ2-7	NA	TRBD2	CASSLLGEGGYEQYF	TGCGCCAGCAGCTTGCTGGGGGAGGGCGGCTACGAGCAGTACTTC
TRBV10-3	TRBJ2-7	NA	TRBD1	CGSGTGGYEQYF	TGTGGATCCGGGACAGGGGGATACGAGCAGTACTTC
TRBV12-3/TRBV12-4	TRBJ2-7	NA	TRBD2	CASRAGPYEQYF	TGTGCCAGCAGAGCGGGGCCCTACGAGCAGTACTTC
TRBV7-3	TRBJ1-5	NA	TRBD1	CASSSPTGRGQPQHF	TGTGCCAGCAGCTCCCCGACAGGGAGAGGTCAGCCCCAGCATTTT
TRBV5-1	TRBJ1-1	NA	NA	CASRGQPNTEAFF	TGCGCCAGCAGAGGACAGCCGAACACTGAAGCTTTCTTT
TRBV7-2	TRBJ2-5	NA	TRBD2	CASSLAGLAGRVETQYF	TGTGCCAGCAGCTTAGCGGGACTAGCGGGACGGGTAGAGACCCAGTACTTC
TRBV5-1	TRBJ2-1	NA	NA	CASSLDGSAYNEQFF	TGCGCCAGCAGCCTAGACGGTTCCGCCTACAATGAGCAGTTCTTC
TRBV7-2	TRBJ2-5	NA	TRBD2	CASSLIRTSGSGETQYF	TGTGCCAGCAGCTTAATTCGGACTAGCGGGAGCGGGGAGACCCAGTACTTC
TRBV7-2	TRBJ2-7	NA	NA	CASSWTDYEQYF	TGTGCCAGCAGCTGGACAGACTACGAGCAGTACTTC